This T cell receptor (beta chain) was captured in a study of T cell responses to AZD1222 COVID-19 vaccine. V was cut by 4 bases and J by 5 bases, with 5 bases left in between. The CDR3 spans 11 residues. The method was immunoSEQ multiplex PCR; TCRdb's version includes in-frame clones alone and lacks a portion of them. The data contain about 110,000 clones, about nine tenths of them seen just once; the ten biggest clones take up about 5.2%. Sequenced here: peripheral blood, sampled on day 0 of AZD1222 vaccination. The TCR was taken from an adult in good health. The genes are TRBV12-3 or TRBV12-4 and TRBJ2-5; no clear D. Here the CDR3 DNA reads TGTGCCAGCAGTTCCCAGGAGACCCAGTACTTC. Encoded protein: CASSSQETQYF.